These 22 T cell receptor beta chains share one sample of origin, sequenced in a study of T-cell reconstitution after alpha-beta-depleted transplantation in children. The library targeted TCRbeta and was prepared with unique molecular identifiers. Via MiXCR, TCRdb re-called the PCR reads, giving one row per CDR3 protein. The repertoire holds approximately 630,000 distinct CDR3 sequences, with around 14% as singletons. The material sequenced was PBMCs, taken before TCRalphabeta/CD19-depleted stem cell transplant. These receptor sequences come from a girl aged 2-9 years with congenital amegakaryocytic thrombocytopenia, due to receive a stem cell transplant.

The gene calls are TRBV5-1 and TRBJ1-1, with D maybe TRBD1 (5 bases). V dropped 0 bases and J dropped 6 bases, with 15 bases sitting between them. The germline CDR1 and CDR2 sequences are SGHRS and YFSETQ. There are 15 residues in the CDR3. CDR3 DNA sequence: TGCGCCAGCAGCTTGGTTAGGGGAGATTGGTCTGAAGCTTTCTTT. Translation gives CASSLVRGDWSEAFF.

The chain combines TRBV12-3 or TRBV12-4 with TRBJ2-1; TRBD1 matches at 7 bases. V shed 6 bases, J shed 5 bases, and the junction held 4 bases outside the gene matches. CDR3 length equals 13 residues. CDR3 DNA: TGTGCCAGCAGGTGGGACAGTGACAATGAGCAGTTCTTC. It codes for CASRWDSDNEQFF.

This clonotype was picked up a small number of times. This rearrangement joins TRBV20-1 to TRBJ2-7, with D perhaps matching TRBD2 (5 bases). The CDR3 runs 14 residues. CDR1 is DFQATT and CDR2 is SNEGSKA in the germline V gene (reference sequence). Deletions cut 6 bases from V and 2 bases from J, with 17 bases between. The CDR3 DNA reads TGCAGTGCCACGCCTTTAGCGTCCACCTACGAGCAGTACTTC. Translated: CSATPLASTYEQYF.

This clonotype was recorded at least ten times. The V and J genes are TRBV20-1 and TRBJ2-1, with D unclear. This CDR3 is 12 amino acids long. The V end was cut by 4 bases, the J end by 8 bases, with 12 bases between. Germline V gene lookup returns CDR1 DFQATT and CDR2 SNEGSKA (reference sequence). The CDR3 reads CSATVLGDEQFF. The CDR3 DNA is TGCAGTGCTACGGTACTTGGCGATGAGCAGTTCTTC.

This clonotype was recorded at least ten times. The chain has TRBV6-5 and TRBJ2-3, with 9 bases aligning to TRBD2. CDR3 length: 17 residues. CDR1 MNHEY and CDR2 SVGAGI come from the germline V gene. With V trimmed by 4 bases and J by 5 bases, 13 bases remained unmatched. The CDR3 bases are TGTGCCAGCAGTTTTTATAGCGGGAGTGATGAGGGAGATACGCAGTATTTT. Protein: CASSFYSGSDEGDTQYF.

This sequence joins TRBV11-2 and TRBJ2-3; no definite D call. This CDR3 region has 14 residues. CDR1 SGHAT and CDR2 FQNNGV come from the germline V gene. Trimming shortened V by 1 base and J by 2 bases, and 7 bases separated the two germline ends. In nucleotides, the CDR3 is TGTGCCAGCAGCTTAGTCGGAATCACAGATACGCAGTATTTT. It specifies CASSLVGITDTQYF. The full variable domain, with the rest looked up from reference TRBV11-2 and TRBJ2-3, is EAGVAQSPRYKIIEKRQSVAFWCNPISGHATLYWYQQILGQGPKLLIQFQNNGVVDDSQLPKDRFSAERLKGVDSTLKIQPAKLEDSAVYLCASSLVGITDTQYFGPGTRLTVL.

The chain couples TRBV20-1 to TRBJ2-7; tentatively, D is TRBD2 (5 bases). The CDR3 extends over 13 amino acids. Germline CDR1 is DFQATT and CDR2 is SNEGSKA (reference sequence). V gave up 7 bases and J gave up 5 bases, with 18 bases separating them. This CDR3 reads CSVAKGRYNEQYF. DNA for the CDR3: TGCAGTGTCGCAAAAGGGAGATATAACGAGCAGTACTTC.

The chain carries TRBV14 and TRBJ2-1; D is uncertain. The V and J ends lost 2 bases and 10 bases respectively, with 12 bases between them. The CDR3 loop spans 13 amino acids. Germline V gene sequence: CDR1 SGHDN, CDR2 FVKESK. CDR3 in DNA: TGTGCCAGCAGCCAACTAGTACAGACCGAGCAGTTCTTC. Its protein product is CASSQLVQTEQFF. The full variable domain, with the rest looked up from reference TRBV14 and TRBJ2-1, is EAGVTQFPSHSVIEKGQTVTLRCDPISGHDNLYWYRRVMGKEIKFLLHFVKESKQDESGMPNNRFLAERTGGTYSTLKVQPAELEDSGVYFCASSQLVQTEQFFGPGTRLTVL.

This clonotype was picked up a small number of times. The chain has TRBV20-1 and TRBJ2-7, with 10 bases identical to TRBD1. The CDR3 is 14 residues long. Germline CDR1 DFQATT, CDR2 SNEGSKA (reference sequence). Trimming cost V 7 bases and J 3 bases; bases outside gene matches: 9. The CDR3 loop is CSGTRDRGFYEQYF. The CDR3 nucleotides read TGCAGTGGAACGCGGGACAGGGGATTCTACGAGCAGTACTTC.

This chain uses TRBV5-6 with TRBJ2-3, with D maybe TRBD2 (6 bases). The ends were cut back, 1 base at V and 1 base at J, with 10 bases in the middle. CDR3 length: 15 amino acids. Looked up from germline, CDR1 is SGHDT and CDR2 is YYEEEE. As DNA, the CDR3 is TGTGCCAGCAGCTTGCCGGGACTGGGCACAGATACGCAGTATTTT. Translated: CASSLPGLGTDTQYF.

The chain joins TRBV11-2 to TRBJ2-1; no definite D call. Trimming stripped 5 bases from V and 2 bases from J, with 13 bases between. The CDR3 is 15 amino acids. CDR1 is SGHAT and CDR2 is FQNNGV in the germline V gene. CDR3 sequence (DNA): TGTGCCAGCAGCCCTGGCGCGGACCCCTACAATGAGCAGTTCTTC. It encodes CASSPGADPYNEQFF.

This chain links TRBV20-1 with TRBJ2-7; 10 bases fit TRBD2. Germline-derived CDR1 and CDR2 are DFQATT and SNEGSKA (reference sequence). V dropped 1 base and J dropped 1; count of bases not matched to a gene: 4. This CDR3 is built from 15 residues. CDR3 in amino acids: CSARGGSGRSYEQYF. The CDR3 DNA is TGCAGTGCTAGAGGTGGTAGCGGGAGGTCCTACGAGCAGTACTTC.

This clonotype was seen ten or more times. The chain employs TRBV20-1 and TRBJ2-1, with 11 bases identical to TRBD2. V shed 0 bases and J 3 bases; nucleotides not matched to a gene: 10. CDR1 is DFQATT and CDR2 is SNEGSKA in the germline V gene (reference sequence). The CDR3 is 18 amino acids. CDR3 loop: CSARDPSGRMGDYNEQFF. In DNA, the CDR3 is TGCAGTGCTAGAGATCCTAGCGGGAGGATGGGAGACTACAATGAGCAGTTCTTC.

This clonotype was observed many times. This CDR3 is CASSYLRQETQYF. The CDR3 bases are TGCGCCAGCAGCTACCTTAGACAAGAGACCCAGTACTTC. This chain connects TRBV5-1 to TRBJ2-5, with unresolved D. The V and J ends lost 3 bases and 2 bases respectively, with 8 bases between them. Germline V gene lookup returns CDR1 SGHRS and CDR2 YFSETQ. This CDR3 has 13 amino acids.

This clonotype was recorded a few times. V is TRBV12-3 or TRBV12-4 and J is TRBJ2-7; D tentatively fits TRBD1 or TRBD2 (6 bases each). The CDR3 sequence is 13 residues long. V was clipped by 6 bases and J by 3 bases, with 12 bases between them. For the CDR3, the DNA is TGTGCCAGCAGCGGGGGCCTGTACTACGAGCAGTACTTC. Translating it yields CASSGGLYYEQYF.

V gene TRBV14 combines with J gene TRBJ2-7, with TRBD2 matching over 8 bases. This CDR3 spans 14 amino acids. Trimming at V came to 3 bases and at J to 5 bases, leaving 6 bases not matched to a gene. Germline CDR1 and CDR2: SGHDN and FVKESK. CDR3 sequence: CASSQLAGGDEQYF. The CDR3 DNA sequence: TGTGCCAGCAGCCAGCTGGCGGGAGGAGACGAGCAGTACTTC.

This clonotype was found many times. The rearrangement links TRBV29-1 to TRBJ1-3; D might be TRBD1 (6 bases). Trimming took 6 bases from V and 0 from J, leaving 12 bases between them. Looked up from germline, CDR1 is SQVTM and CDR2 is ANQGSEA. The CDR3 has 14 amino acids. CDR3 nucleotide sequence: TGCAGCGTACAACCACAGGGCTCTGGAAACACCATATATTTT. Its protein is CSVQPQGSGNTIYF. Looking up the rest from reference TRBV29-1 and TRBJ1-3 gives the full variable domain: SAVISQKPSRDICQRGTSLTIQCQVDSQVTMMFWYRQQPGQSLTLIATANQGSEATYESGFVIDKFPISRPNLTFSTLTVSNMSPEDSSIYLCSVQPQGSGNTIYFGEGSWLTVV.

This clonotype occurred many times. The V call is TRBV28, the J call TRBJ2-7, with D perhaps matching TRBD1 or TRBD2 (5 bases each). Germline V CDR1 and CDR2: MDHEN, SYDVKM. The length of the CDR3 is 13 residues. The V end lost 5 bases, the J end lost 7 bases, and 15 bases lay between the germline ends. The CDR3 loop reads CASSSRDLREQYF. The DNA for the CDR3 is TGTGCCAGCAGTAGCCGGGACCTCAGGGAGCAGTACTTC. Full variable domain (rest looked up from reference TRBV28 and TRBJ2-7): DVKVTQSSRYLVKRTGEKVFLECVQDMDHENMFWYRQDPGLGLRLIYFSYDVKMKEKGDIPEGYSVSREKKERFSLILESASTNQTSMYLCASSSRDLREQYFGPGTRLTVT.

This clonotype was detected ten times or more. CDR3 bases: TGCGCCAGCAGCTTGGTTGAGGCAGCCTACGAGCAGTACTTC. Its translation is CASSLVEAAYEQYF. The V gene is TRBV5-1, the J gene TRBJ2-7, with no clear D. The germline gives CDR1 SGHRS, CDR2 YFSETQ. Between the trimmed V and J ends, which lost 0 bases and 2 bases, there was a span of 9 bases. This CDR3 spans 14 amino acids.

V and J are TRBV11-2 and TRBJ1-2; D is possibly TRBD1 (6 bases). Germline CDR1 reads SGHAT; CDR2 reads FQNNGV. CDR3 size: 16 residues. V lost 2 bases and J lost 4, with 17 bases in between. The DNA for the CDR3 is TGTGCCAGCAGCTTATTTCGTGTACAGGGACCCTATGGCTACACCTTC. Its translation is CASSLFRVQGPYGYTF.

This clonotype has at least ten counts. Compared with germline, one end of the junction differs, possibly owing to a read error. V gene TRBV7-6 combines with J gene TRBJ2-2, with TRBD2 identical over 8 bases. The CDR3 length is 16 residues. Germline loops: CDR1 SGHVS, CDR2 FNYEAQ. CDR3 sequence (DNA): TGCGCCAGCAGCTTGGCTAGCGGGTCACTAACCGGGGAGCTGTTTTTT. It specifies CASSLASGSLTGELFF. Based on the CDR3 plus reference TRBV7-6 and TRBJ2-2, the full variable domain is GAGVSQSPRYKVTKRGQDVALRCDPISGHVSLYWYRQALGQGPEFLTYFNYEAQQDKSGLPNDRFSAERPEGSISTLTIQRTEQRDSAMYRCASSLASGSLTGELFFGEGSRLTVL.

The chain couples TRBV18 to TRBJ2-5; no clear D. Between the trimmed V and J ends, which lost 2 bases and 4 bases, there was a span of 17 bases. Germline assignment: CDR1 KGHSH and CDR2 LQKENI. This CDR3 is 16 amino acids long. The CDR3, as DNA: TGTGCCAGCTCACCAATTAGCCAGGAAGGGCGAGAGACCCAGTACTTC. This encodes CASSPISQEGRETQYF.